A single T cell receptor beta chain is shown here with its context. Antigen specificity is unknown. Trimming removed 7 bases from V and 7 bases from J, with 11 bases in between. The CDR3 has 12 residues. Per the germline V gene, CDR1 is SNHLY and CDR2 is FYNNEI. The sample belongs to a study of OX40 agonist ivuxolimab in advanced cancers. About the study: Dosing consisted of intravenous ivuxolimab at 0.01 to 10 mg/kg every 2 weeks.

Whole-study results and caveats: By week 6 at 0.1 to 3.0 mg/kg, blood CD4+ and CD8+ T cells had expanded clonally.

Method: immunoSEQ multiplex PCR; TCRdb's copy keeps in-frame clones and lacks some. The table lists about 38,000 clones, roughly 80% of them singletons, with less than 40% in the top ten. The sample in question was CD4+ or CD8+ T cells sorted from blood, obtained in a trial of the OX40 agonist ivuxolimab. The chain carries TRBV2 and TRBJ2-1, with TRBD1 as a possible D gene (5 bases). The sequence came from an adult with an advanced solid tumor such as melanoma, head and neck, liver or kidney cancer. The DNA for the CDR3 is TGTGCCAGCAAGGACACGGCGAATGAGCAGTTCTTC. Its protein product is CASKDTANEQFF.